Each of the 23 T cell receptor beta chains below was sequenced from the same sample in a study of blood T cell repertoires in COVID-19. TCRdb keeps only in-frame clones here, not all; method: immunoSEQ multiplex PCR. The sample includes a few hundred thousand clones, just under 90% of them seen just once. Input material: peripheral blood. Receptors were obtained from a woman in her thirties with COVID-19, enrolled during active disease.

The chain is built from TRBV15 and TRBJ1-2; D call uncertain. This CDR3 region has 13 residues. Trimming shortened V by 1 base and J by 7 bases, and 10 bases separated the two germline ends. Germline V gives CDR1 LNHNV, CDR2 YYDKDF (reference sequence). Here the CDR3 reads CATSRVASGGYTF. The CDR3 nucleotides read TGTGCCACCAGCAGAGTCGCGTCGGGTGGCTACACCTTC. Filled out from reference TRBV15 and TRBJ1-2, the complete variable domain reads DAMVIQNPRYQVTQFGKPVTLSCSQTLNHNVMYWYQQKSSQAPKLLFHYYDKDFNNEADTPDNFQSRRPNTSFCFLDIRSPGLGDTAMYLCATSRVASGGYTFGSGTRLTVV.

CDR3 in DNA: TGTGCTAGTGGTTTGGTTGGTCAACTTGGCTACACCTTC. Amino acids: CASGLVGQLGYTF. The chain joins TRBV12-5 to TRBJ1-2; D is undetermined. The germline V and J ends were trimmed by 0 bases and 7 bases, with 9 bases remaining between them. The CDR3 is 13 amino acids. Per germline, CDR1 LGHNT and CDR2 FRNRAP.

V gene TRBV3-1 (or the pseudogene TRBV3-2) combines with J gene TRBJ2-1; D uncertain. The germline V gene encodes CDR1 LGHDT and CDR2 YNNKEL (reference sequence). The CDR3 is made up of 13 amino acids. Trimming left V 6 bases short and J 9 bases short, with 15 bases between. CDR3 nucleotide sequence: TGTGCCAGCAGTCCAATGGGCTTAGGTGAGCAGTTCTTC. It specifies CASSPMGLGEQFF.

The chain links TRBV19 to TRBJ1-1; D not resolved. CDR3 size: 16 residues. Germline V gene sequence: CDR1 LNHDA, CDR2 SQIVND (reference sequence). Trimming stripped 5 bases from V and 3 bases from J, with 19 bases between. The CDR3, as DNA: TGTGCCAGTAGTTCCCGGGAATGGAGTGGCGACACTGAAGCTTTCTTT. The encoded protein is CASSSREWSGDTEAFF. The entire variable domain, with the rest obtained from reference TRBV19 and TRBJ1-1, is as follows: DGGITQSPKYLFRKEGQNVTLSCEQNLNHDAMYWYRQDPGQGLRLIYYSQIVNDFQKGDIAEGYSVSREKKESFPLTVTSAQKNPTAFYLCASSSREWSGDTEAFFGQGTRLTVV.

About this clone itself: Other DNA variants within this sample encode the same CDR3. The CDR3 nucleotides read TGTGCCAGCAGCTTGACAGTAAACACTGAAGCTTTCTTT. Protein: CASSLTVNTEAFF. The V gene is TRBV5-4, the J gene TRBJ1-1; D is ambiguous. V dropped 1 base and J dropped 2 bases, with 6 bases sitting between them. CDR1 is SGHNT and CDR2 is YYREEE in the germline V gene (reference sequence). The CDR3 is made up of 13 amino acids.

This clone was counted many times. This sequence joins TRBV29-1 and TRBJ2-7; TRBD1 might be the D (6 bases). CDR1 and CDR2 from the germline V gene are SQVTM and ANQGSEA. Trimming took off 1 base at V and 2 bases at J, with 9 bases between the two ends. This CDR3 is 13 amino acids long. The CDR3 DNA reads TGCAGCGTTGAAGGGACAGAGGCCTACGAGCAGTACTTC. This translates into CSVEGTEAYEQYF.

The chain is built from TRBV2 and TRBJ1-5; no clear D gene. This CDR3 has 15 amino acids. Germline V gene data show CDR1 as SNHLY and CDR2 as FYNNEI. Trimming removed 1 base at V and 1 base at J, with 8 bases between. CDR3 residues: CASSEEGGSNQPQHF. CDR3 nucleotide sequence: TGTGCCAGCAGTGAAGAGGGAGGGAGCAATCAGCCCCAGCATTTT.

This chain links TRBV3-1 (or the pseudogene TRBV3-2) with TRBJ2-1; maybe TRBD1 (5 bases). Trimming took off 1 base at V and 13 bases at J, with 11 bases between the two ends. The CDR3 totals 12 residues. From germline, CDR1 is LGHDT and CDR2 YNNKEL (reference sequence). CDR3 sequence: CASSQGQRPQFF. The CDR3, as DNA: TGTGCCAGCAGCCAAGGACAGCGCCCCCAGTTCTTC.

The chain recombines TRBV24-1 with TRBJ2-1, with D unresolved. Germline lookup yields CDR1 KGHDR and CDR2 SFDVKD. The CDR3 spans 15 residues. V was trimmed by 3 bases and J by 2 bases, leaving 10 bases between them. CDR3 in DNA: TGTGCCACCAGTGATCCGGAGAGGCCCTACAATGAGCAGTTCTTC. Translating gives CATSDPERPYNEQFF.

The chain combines TRBV5-1 with TRBJ2-7; D is unresolved. This CDR3 contains 8 residues. Germline CDR1 reads SGHRS; CDR2 reads YFSETQ. The CDR3 reads CASSLGRV. The CDR3 nucleotides read TGCGCCAGCAGCTTGGGGCGGGTC.

The chain couples TRBV19 to TRBJ1-2; D is unclear. Trimming stripped 7 bases from V and 6 bases from J, with 15 bases between. This CDR3 is 13 amino acids long. CDR1 and CDR2 (germline): LNHDA, SQIVND (reference sequence). The CDR3 region has the DNA TGTGCCAGTATCCCCAGCTCCGGGGATGGCTACACCTTC. Translating gives CASIPSSGDGYTF.

The chain links TRBV28 to TRBJ1-1, with a possible D match to TRBD1 (5 bases). V dropped 6 bases and J dropped 5 bases, with 13 bases sitting between them. The germline gives CDR1 MDHEN, CDR2 SYDVKM. The CDR3 totals 13 residues. For the CDR3, the DNA is TGTGCCAGCAGCCTCAGGGAAGCGACTGAAGCTTTCTTT. Protein product: CASSLREATEAFF.

This clone has more than one count but fewer than ten. Since a much larger clone is just one base distant, this may be a read error. The chain combines TRBV24-1 with TRBJ2-7; tentative D call: TRBD1 (5 bases). The CDR3 totals 13 residues. V was trimmed by 7 bases and J by 0 bases, leaving 9 bases between them. CDR1 KGHDR and CDR2 SFDVKD come from the germline V gene. CDR3 sequence reads: CATSLDSSYEQYF. CDR3 nucleotide sequence: TGTGCCACCAGCTTAGACAGCTCCTACGAGCAGTACTTC.

This clone occurred once. V usage is TRBV7-2 and J usage is TRBJ2-1, with a weak D call TRBD2 (5 bases). Germline V gene lookup returns CDR1 SGHTA and CDR2 FQGNSA. V was pared by 4 bases and J by 0 bases, with 16 bases between. The CDR3 has 17 amino acids. The CDR3 sequence is CASSSTPLGSSYNEQFF. The CDR3 DNA is TGTGCCAGCAGCTCCACCCCCCTAGGGAGCTCCTACAATGAGCAGTTCTTC. The complete variable domain, with remaining parts taken from reference TRBV7-2 and TRBJ2-1, reads GAGVSQSPSNKVTEKGKDVELRCDPISGHTALYWYRQSLGQGLEFLIYFQGNSAPDKSGLPSDRFSAERTGGSVSTLTIQRTQQEDSAVYLCASSSTPLGSSYNEQFFGPGTRLTVL.

The chain joins TRBV27 to TRBJ2-7, with 9 bases aligning to TRBD1. CDR3 size: 13 residues. J gave up 3 bases and V 8 bases, and 5 bases lay outside the gene matches. CDR1 MNHEY and CDR2 SMNVEV come from the germline V gene (reference sequence). The CDR3 region has the DNA TGTGCCAGCGGAGACAGGGGGTACTACGAGCAGTACTTC. Translated: CASGDRGYYEQYF.

This clone was picked up one time. This chain links TRBV6-6 with TRBJ2-7, with TRBD1 as a possible D gene (5 bases). Trimming cost V 2 bases and J 1 base, with 9 bases left between them. The CDR3 has 14 amino acids. CDR1 MNHNY and CDR2 SVGAGI come from the germline V gene (reference sequence). The CDR3 DNA sequence: TGTGCCAGCAGTTACGATGCAGGGTCCTACGAGCAGTACTTC. Its translation is CASSYDAGSYEQYF.

The chain uses TRBV11-2 and TRBJ2-1; a weak D match, TRBD1 (7 bases). This CDR3 has 16 amino acids. Germline CDR1 SGHAT, CDR2 FQNNGV. V was trimmed by 5 bases and J by 7 bases, leaving 21 bases between them. The CDR3 here is CASSLGYQGGLNEQFF. As DNA, the CDR3 is TGTGCCAGCAGCCTCGGGTACCAGGGGGGTTTAAATGAGCAGTTCTTC.

V and J are TRBV2 and TRBJ2-5; 10 bases are a match to TRBD2. This CDR3 is 17 amino acids long. Trimming cost V 0 bases and J 2 bases; bases outside gene matches: 6. Per the germline V gene, CDR1 is SNHLY and CDR2 is FYNNEI. The CDR3: CASSEAMTSGLQETQYF. As DNA, the CDR3 is TGTGCCAGCAGTGAAGCGATGACTAGCGGGTTGCAAGAGACCCAGTACTTC. The entire variable domain, with the rest obtained from reference TRBV2 and TRBJ2-5, is as follows: EPEVTQTPSHQVTQMGQEVILRCVPISNHLYFYWYRQILGQKVEFLVSFYNNEISEKSEIFDDQFSVERPDGSNFTLKIRSTKLEDSAMYFCASSEAMTSGLQETQYFGPGTRLLVL.

The chain links TRBV29-1 to TRBJ1-1; TRBD1 aligns across 9 bases. V was clipped by 5 bases and J by 4 bases; unmatched bases: 2. Germline lookup yields CDR1 SQVTM and CDR2 ANQGSEA. The CDR3 is 12 residues long. CDR3 region: CSVPTGGTEAFF. The CDR3 nucleotides are TGCAGCGTTCCGACAGGGGGCACTGAAGCTTTCTTT.

This clone was recorded only once. This rearrangement joins TRBV5-1 to TRBJ2-5; tentatively, D is TRBD1 (6 bases). This CDR3 is 13 amino acids long. Germline V gives CDR1 SGHRS, CDR2 YFSETQ. V was pared by 5 bases and J by 5 bases, with 13 bases between. The CDR3 here is CASRFGDMETQYF. CDR3 in DNA: TGCGCCAGCAGGTTTGGGGACATGGAGACCCAGTACTTC. Complete variable domain (other parts from reference TRBV5-1 and TRBJ2-5): KAGVTQTPRYLIKTRGQQVTLSCSPISGHRSVSWYQQTPGQGLQFLFEYFSETQRNKGNFPGRFSGRQFSNSRSEMNVSTLELGDSALYLCASRFGDMETQYFGPGTRLLVL.

The chain employs TRBV7-6 and TRBJ1-4, with 10 nucleotides matching TRBD1. The germline V gene encodes CDR1 SGHVS and CDR2 FNYEAQ. There are 16 residues in the CDR3. The J segment lost 3 bases and the V segment lost 4 bases, leaving 5 bases of the junction unmatched. The CDR3 region has the DNA TGTGCCAGCAGCTCCGACAGGGGGCGTTCTAATGAAAAACTGTTTTTT. Translating it yields CASSSDRGRSNEKLFF.

This rearrangement joins TRBV9 to TRBJ2-1; maybe TRBD2 (6 bases). Looked up from germline, CDR1 is SGDLS and CDR2 is YYNGEE. With 0 bases removed from V and 4 bases from J, the gap between germline ends came to 11 bases. This CDR3 region has 15 residues. The CDR3 loop reads CASSVVLGTYNEQFF. The CDR3 DNA reads TGTGCCAGCAGCGTAGTCCTAGGGACTTACAATGAGCAGTTCTTC.

The chain is built from TRBV18 and TRBJ2-7; TRBD1 aligns across 8 bases. Trimming at V came to 0 bases and at J to 6 bases, leaving 4 bases not matched to a gene. Germline CDR1 KGHSH, CDR2 LQKENI. CDR3 size: 14 residues. Written as DNA, the CDR3 is TGTGCCAGCTCACCACCGGACAGGGCCGGCGAGCAGTACTTC. This translates into CASSPPDRAGEQYF.